This TCR beta chain came from a study of regulatory T cells in long-lasting Graves disease. This clonotype has ten or more counts. The time point was: newly diagnosed GD, antithyroid drugs for less than 3 months. With RNA extracted from PBMCs as input, the TCR library was made. The authors built TCR beta libraries using iRepertoire HTBI primers and Arm-PCR of CDR3 regions. A single record per CDR3 protein comes from TCRdb applying MiXCR to the multiplex PCR reads. The sample contains approximately 230,000 distinct CDR3 sequences, approximately 20% of which appear only once. The CDR3 contains 13 residues. Trimming shortened V by 0 bases and J by 8 bases, and 11 bases separated the two germline ends. CDR1 and CDR2 from the germline V gene are DFQATT and SNEGSKA (reference sequence).

The origin of this receptor is a female donor with Graves disease. This sample comprised peripheral blood mononuclear cells (PBMCs), obtained at new diagnosis, from a patient treated with antithyroid drugs. V and J are TRBV20-1 and TRBJ2-1; D unresolved. CDR3 loop: CSARDQSEDEQFF. The CDR3 DNA follows: TGCAGTGCTAGAGATCAGAGTGAGGATGAGCAGTTCTTC.